This TCR beta chain appears in the sequencing data of a study of blood T cell repertoires in COVID-19. This table comes from immunoSEQ multiplex PCR, and its TCRdb copy is limited to in-frame clones, with some not included. The table lists 250,000 to 400,000 clones, around 89% of them singletons. This clone was seen a few times. CDR3 length equals 15 residues. The germline gives CDR1 LNHDA, CDR2 SQIVND (reference sequence). V gave up 8 bases and J gave up 0 bases, with 14 bases separating them. The origin of this receptor is a woman in her 30s with COVID-19, enrolled during active disease. The V call is TRBV19, the J call TRBJ1-3, with D perhaps matching TRBD1 (5 bases). Source material: peripheral blood. The CDR3 nucleotides are TGTGCCAGTCGGAGTGGGGGGATCTCTGGAAACACCATATATTTT. It is translated as CASRSGGISGNTIYF.